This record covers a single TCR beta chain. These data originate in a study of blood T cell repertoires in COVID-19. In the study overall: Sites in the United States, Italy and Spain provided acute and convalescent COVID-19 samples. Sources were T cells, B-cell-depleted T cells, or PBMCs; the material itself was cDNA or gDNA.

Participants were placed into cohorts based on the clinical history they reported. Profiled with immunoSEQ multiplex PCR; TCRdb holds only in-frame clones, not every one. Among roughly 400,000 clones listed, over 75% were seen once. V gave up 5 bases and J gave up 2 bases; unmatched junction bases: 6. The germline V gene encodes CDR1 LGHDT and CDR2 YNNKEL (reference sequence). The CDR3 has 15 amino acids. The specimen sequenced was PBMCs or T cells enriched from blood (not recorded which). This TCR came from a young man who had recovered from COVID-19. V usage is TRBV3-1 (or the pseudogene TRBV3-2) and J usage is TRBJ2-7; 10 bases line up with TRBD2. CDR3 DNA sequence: TGTGCCAGCAGCAGAAGAAGCGGGAGGGCCTACGAGCAGTACTTC. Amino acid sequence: CASSRRSGRAYEQYF.